A single sample is the source of the 12 T cell receptor beta chains below, sequenced in a study of T-cell reconstitution after alpha-beta-depleted transplantation in children. The TCRbeta library incorporated unique molecular identifiers. TCRdb processed the PCR reads anew with MiXCR; each CDR3 protein has one entry. The table records roughly 220,000 distinct CDR3 sequences, 12% of them present only once. This material consisted of PBMCs from the stem cell graft donor, taken from the stem cell graft. Receptors originate from a human donor who donated a stem cell graft to a child with acute lymphoblastic leukemia.

A remark on this clonotype: Germline is not matched at one junction end, which may reflect a read error. The chain has TRBV5-1 and TRBJ2-4, with D possibly being TRBD1 (5 bases). The CDR3 spans 12 residues. Germline V gene sequence: CDR1 SGHRS, CDR2 YFSETQ. CDR3 sequence: CASSQGRNSQYF. The CDR3 DNA follows: TGCGCCAGCTCTCAGGGAAGAAACAGTCAGTACTTC.

This clonotype has ten or more counts. The rearrangement links TRBV9 to TRBJ1-2, with 7 bases identical to TRBD1. The CDR3 has 15 residues. Trimming cost V 4 bases and J 3 bases; bases outside gene matches: 9. Germline V CDR1 and CDR2: SGDLS, YYNGEE. CDR3 region: CASSYTDRADYGYTF. The CDR3 bases are TGTGCCAGCAGCTATACCGACAGGGCGGACTATGGCTACACCTTC.

This clonotype was recorded at least ten times. This chain uses TRBV28 with TRBJ1-2; 8 nucleotides align to TRBD1. CDR3 size: 13 residues. J was trimmed by 7 bases and V by 9 bases; bases with no gene match: 10. Germline CDR1 reads MDHEN; CDR2 reads SYDVKM. CDR3 sequence: CASTSTGASGYTF. The CDR3 DNA reads TGTGCCAGTACCTCGACAGGGGCGAGTGGCTACACCTTC.

This clonotype was seen ten or more times. This chain links TRBV6-5 with TRBJ2-5; D remains unclear. Germline CDR1 and CDR2: MNHEY and SVGAGI. The CDR3 runs to 12 residues. The germline V and J ends were trimmed by 5 bases and 6 bases, with 10 bases remaining between them. The CDR3 loop is CASSSSLKTQYF. CDR3 bases: TGTGCCAGCAGTAGCAGTCTAAAGACCCAGTACTTC.

In its sample, this clonotype was seen a few times. V gene TRBV12-3 or TRBV12-4 combines with J gene TRBJ2-2; the D gene could be TRBD1 or TRBD2 (6 bases each). V lost 7 bases and J 2 bases, leaving 14 bases between the germline ends. The CDR3 length is 15 residues. For the CDR3, the DNA is TGTGCCAGCACCCGGGGGCTAGAAAACACCGGGGAGCTGTTTTTT. Translation gives CASTRGLENTGELFF.

The gene calls are TRBV5-4 and TRBJ2-1; 16 bases map to TRBD2. The CDR3 has 16 residues. Trimming cost V 5 bases and J 9 bases; bases outside gene matches: 8. From germline, CDR1 is SGHNT and CDR2 YYREEE (reference sequence). In DNA form, the CDR3 reads TGTGCCAGCAGTTCCGGGACTAGCGGGAGGGAGAGTGAGCAGTTCTTC. Encoded protein: CASSSGTSGRESEQFF.

This clonotype was detected ten times or more. V gene TRBV20-1 combines with J gene TRBJ1-3; the D is unclear. Trimming cost V 4 bases and J 2 bases, with 12 bases left between them. Germline V gene data show CDR1 as DFQATT and CDR2 as SNEGSKA (reference sequence). This CDR3 is built from 14 residues. The CDR3 coding sequence is TGCAGTGCTAACGATCCGATGACTGGAAACACCATATATTTT. Translation: CSANDPMTGNTIYF.

This clonotype came up many times. V is TRBV12-3 or TRBV12-4 and J is TRBJ2-2; 7 bases match TRBD2. V was pared by 4 bases and J by 2 bases, with 4 bases of the junction left unmatched. The CDR3 length is 15 residues. In nucleotides, the CDR3 is TGTGCCAGCAGTTCAAGCGGGGTAAACACCGGGGAGCTGTTTTTT. This codes for CASSSSGVNTGELFF.

Many counts were recorded for this clonotype. The chain has TRBV5-6 and TRBJ2-1; 8 bases line up with TRBD1. CDR3 length equals 13 residues. V trimming: 4 bases; J trimming: 9 bases; junction bases outside the gene matches: 6. Germline lookup yields CDR1 SGHDT and CDR2 YYEEEE. CDR3 in amino acids: CASSGDRGLEQFF. The CDR3 DNA sequence: TGTGCCAGCAGCGGTGACAGGGGCCTTGAGCAGTTCTTC.

This clonotype has a count of ten or more. This chain joins TRBV5-5 and TRBJ1-1, with a weak D call TRBD1 (6 bases). Germline V lookup: CDR1 SGHKS, CDR2 YYEKEE (reference sequence). The CDR3 totals 15 residues. V was pared by 1 base and J by 4 bases, with 14 bases between. CDR3 loop: CASSLPGRGGTEAFF. CDR3 bases: TGTGCCAGCAGCTTGCCGGGCAGGGGAGGCACTGAAGCTTTCTTT.

This clonotype was seen repeatedly, ten times or more. The CDR3, as DNA: TGTGCCAGCAGTTACTCGAGAGCGCAGGGGACCTGGAACAATGAGCAGTTCTTC. Translated: CASSYSRAQGTWNNEQFF. The chain carries TRBV6-5 and TRBJ2-1, with D perhaps TRBD1 (6 bases). CDR3 length equals 18 residues. Trimming pared 0 bases from V and 5 bases from J, leaving 20 bases between. CDR1 is MNHEY, CDR2 SVGAGI, per germline.

This clonotype was detected many times. This chain joins TRBV28 and TRBJ2-6; D not certain. Germline V gives CDR1 MDHEN, CDR2 SYDVKM. V lost 3 bases and J lost 0, with 9 bases in between. CDR3 length: 16 amino acids. CDR3 in DNA: TGTGCCAGCAGTTTCTTCCGAAGCTCTGGGGCCAACGTCCTGACTTTC. Protein sequence: CASSFFRSSGANVLTF.